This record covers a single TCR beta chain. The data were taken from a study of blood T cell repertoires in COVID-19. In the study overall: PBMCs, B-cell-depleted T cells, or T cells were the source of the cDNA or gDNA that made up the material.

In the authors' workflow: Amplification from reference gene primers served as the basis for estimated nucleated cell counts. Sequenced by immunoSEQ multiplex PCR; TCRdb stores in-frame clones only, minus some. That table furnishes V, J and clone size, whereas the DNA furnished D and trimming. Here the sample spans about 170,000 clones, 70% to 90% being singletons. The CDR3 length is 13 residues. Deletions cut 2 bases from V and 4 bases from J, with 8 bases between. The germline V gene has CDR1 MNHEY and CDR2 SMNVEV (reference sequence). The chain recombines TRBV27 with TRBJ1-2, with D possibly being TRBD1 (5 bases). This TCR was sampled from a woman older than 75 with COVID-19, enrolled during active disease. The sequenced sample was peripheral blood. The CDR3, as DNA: TGTGCCAGCAGTTTAGACAGCGTCTATGGCTACACCTTC. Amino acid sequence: CASSLDSVYGYTF.